The rows below give T cell receptor beta chains drawn from one sample of a study of metastatic and nonmetastatic thyroid tumors. TCRdb re-clonotyped the PCR reads via MiXCR. The table lists about 16,000 clones, around 29% of them singletons. The sequencing input was blood. The receptors shown here come from a female donor with papillary thyroid cancer or a benign thyroid nodule (not recorded which). Some clones in this sample may be carry-over from other donors' samples. Each CDR3 is given with its conserved first and last residue. The D gene is left open where the match is weak. Only some rows state a clone size, as once, few, many or a class for expanded clones.

>TRBV28|TRBJ2-5|TRBD2|-
CASSLGLAGVKTQYF
TGTGCCAGCAGTTTGGGACTAGCGGGAGTGAAGACCCAGTACTTC
>TRBV4-3|TRBJ2-5|-|many
CASSRGQYRSQETQYF
TGCGCCAGCAGCCGGGGTCAGTACAGATCACAAGAGACCCAGTACTTC
>TRBV7-7|TRBJ2-5|TRBD2|many
CASSLRGGETQYF
TGTGCTAGCAGCTTGCGGGGGGGGGAGACCCAGTACTTC
>TRBV27|TRBJ2-2|-|few
CASSYNTVGELFF
TGTGCCAGCAGTTATAACACCGTCGGGGAGCTGTTTTTT
>TRBV30|TRBJ2-7|-|-
CAWSEGGEQYF
TGTGCCTGGAGTGAGGGGGGCGAGCAGTACTTC
>TRBV12-3/TRBV12-4|TRBJ2-1|-|many
CASSSGIENEQFF
TGTGCCAGCAGTTCAGGGATTGAAAATGAGCAGTTCTTC
>TRBV9|TRBJ1-2|-|many
CASSFTVGGGYTF
TGTGCCAGCAGCTTTACGGTGGGGGGTGGCTACACCTTC
>TRBV30|TRBJ2-2|-|-
CAWAVVAGELFF
TGTGCCTGGGCCGTGGTGGCCGGGGAGCTGTTTTTT
>TRBV5-1|TRBJ2-7|-|medium-sized
CASSLAGGQDEQYF
TGCGCCAGCAGCTTGGCGGGGGGCCAGGACGAGCAGTACTTC
>TRBV20-1|TRBJ1-1|-|once
CSAGQTLNTEAFF
TGCAGTGCAGGACAGACCTTGAACACTGAAGCTTTCTTT
>TRBV4-3|TRBJ2-7|TRBD2|medium-sized
CASSPGGGSYEQYF
TGCGCCAGCAGCCCGGGGGGGGGATCCTACGAGCAGTACTTC
>TRBV20-1|TRBJ2-7|-|medium-sized
CSARGFPGVNEQYF
TGCAGTGCGAGAGGTTTTCCAGGGGTAAACGAGCAGTACTTC
>TRBV7-2|TRBJ2-3|TRBD2|many
CASSLAGGFTDTQYF
TGTGCCAGCAGCTTAGCGGGGGGGTTCACAGATACGCAGTATTTT
>TRBV7-9|TRBJ2-5|TRBD2|medium-sized
CASSLGTSGEETQYF
TGTGCCAGCAGCTTAGGGACTAGCGGTGAAGAGACCCAGTACTTC
>TRBV20-1|TRBJ1-1|-|-
CSAQTPLGGTEAFF
TGCAGTGCCCAGACCCCACTCGGTGGGACTGAAGCTTTCTTT
>TRBV6-4|TRBJ2-2|TRBD2|few
CASSRPLAGMNTGELFF
TGTGCCAGCAGTCGACCTCTAGCGGGGATGAACACCGGGGAGCTGTTTTTT
>TRBV19|TRBJ2-4|-|many
CASSIVRQALAKNIQYF
TGTGCCAGTAGTATAGTTAGGCAGGCTCTAGCCAAAAACATTCAGTACTTC
>TRBV3-1|TRBJ2-7|-|-
CASSSSTGVEQYF
TGTGCCAGCAGCTCTTCGACGGGGGTCGAGCAGTACTTC
>TRBV4-1|TRBJ2-2|-|-
CASIQDLLMGTGELFF
TGCGCCAGCATCCAAGATCTCTTGATGGGAACCGGGGAGCTGTTTTTT
>TRBV27|TRBJ1-2|-|medium-sized
CASSHSPRDGYTF
TGTGCCAGCAGTCATTCCCCCAGGGATGGCTACACCTTC